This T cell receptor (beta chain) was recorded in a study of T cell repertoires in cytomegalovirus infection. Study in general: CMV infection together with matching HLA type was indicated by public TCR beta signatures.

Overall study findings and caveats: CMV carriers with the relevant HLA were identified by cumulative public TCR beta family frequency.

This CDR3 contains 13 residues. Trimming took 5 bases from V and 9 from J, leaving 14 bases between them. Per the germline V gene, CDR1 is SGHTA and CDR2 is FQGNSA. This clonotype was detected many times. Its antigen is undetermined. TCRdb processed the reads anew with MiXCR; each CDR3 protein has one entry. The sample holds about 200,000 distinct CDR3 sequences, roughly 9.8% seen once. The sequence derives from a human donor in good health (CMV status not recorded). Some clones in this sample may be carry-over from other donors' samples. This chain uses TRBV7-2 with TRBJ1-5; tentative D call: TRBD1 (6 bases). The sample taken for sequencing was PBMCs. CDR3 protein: CASSPGHLWPQHF. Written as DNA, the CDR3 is TGTGCCAGCAGCCCGGGACATTTGTGGCCCCAGCATTTT.